This T cell receptor (beta chain) was sequenced during a study of T cell responses to AZD1222 COVID-19 vaccine. TCRdb's copy holds only in-frame clones and misses some; the assay was immunoSEQ multiplex PCR. The table includes some 40,000 clones, around 90% detected once. The germline V gene encodes CDR1 MDHEN and CDR2 SYDVKM. Deletions cut 7 bases from V and 4 bases from J, with 16 bases between. The CDR3 is 14 residues long. The receptor was derived from an adult who received the MenACWY meningococcal vaccine as a control. The sample consisted of peripheral blood, taken 28 days after the second dose of the MenACWY control vaccine. This chain connects TRBV28 to TRBJ2-5; D is unclear. This chain's CDR3 is CASTSRRRAETQYF. The DNA of the CDR3 is TGTGCCAGCACGTCGAGGAGACGGGCAGAGACCCAGTACTTC.